These T cell receptor beta chains were read from a single sample in a study of T cells in localized non-small cell lung cancer. Profiling relied on immunoSEQ multiplex PCR, and the TCRdb table lists in-frame clones only, not all of them. The data hold 4,000 or so clones, with approximately 30% observed a single time. The sequencing used lung tumor tissue, collected before any cancer treatment. All receptors come from a man between 40 and 75 years old with stage II lung adenocarcinoma. Each CDR3 is given without its conserved first and last residue. Fields, in order: D gene, V gene, clone size, CDR3 protein. A D gene is named only where the DNA matches it firmly. Size values are once, few and many counts, or a class for expanded clones, and some rows have none.

d_gene: .; v_gene: TRBV6-8; abundance: many; CDR3aa: ASSYFTGTNNYGYT
d_gene: TRBD2; v_gene: TRBV6-8; abundance: .; CDR3aa: ASSAPGLAVPYNEQF
d_gene: TRBD2; v_gene: TRBV19; abundance: few; CDR3aa: ASSPGTSGGTTQY
d_gene: .; v_gene: TRBV6-8; abundance: few; CDR3aa: ASSYSTGGNYGYT
d_gene: TRBD2; v_gene: TRBV12-5; abundance: .; CDR3aa: ASGLVLRGGGRLTRYQETQY
d_gene: .; v_gene: TRBV11-3; abundance: few; CDR3aa: ASSWGDRENYGYT
d_gene: TRBD1; v_gene: TRBV10-3; abundance: few; CDR3aa: AIGTGSNQPQH
d_gene: .; v_gene: TRBV11-3; abundance: .; CDR3aa: ASSRASLNTGELF
d_gene: .; v_gene: TRBV19; abundance: .; CDR3aa: ASSIEDSYEQY
d_gene: TRBD2; v_gene: TRBV10-3; abundance: few; CDR3aa: ATSGTSVGNTQY
d_gene: .; v_gene: TRBV11-3; abundance: medium-sized; CDR3aa: ASRRDSVNTEAF
d_gene: TRBD1; v_gene: TRBV9; abundance: few; CDR3aa: ASSVGQANTEAF
d_gene: .; v_gene: TRBV28; abundance: few; CDR3aa: ASSPRQTLGGELF
d_gene: TRBD1; v_gene: TRBV5-1; abundance: .; CDR3aa: ASNPTGDSRSEAF
d_gene: TRBD1; v_gene: TRBV11-3; abundance: medium-sized; CDR3aa: ASSQGRDRALSGYT
d_gene: TRBD2; v_gene: TRBV11-3; abundance: few; CDR3aa: ASSYARGSGDQETQY
d_gene: TRBD1; v_gene: TRBV6-8; abundance: .; CDR3aa: ASSLQGAFRNTEAF
d_gene: .; v_gene: TRBV6-8; abundance: medium-sized; CDR3aa: ASKGIPGEQY